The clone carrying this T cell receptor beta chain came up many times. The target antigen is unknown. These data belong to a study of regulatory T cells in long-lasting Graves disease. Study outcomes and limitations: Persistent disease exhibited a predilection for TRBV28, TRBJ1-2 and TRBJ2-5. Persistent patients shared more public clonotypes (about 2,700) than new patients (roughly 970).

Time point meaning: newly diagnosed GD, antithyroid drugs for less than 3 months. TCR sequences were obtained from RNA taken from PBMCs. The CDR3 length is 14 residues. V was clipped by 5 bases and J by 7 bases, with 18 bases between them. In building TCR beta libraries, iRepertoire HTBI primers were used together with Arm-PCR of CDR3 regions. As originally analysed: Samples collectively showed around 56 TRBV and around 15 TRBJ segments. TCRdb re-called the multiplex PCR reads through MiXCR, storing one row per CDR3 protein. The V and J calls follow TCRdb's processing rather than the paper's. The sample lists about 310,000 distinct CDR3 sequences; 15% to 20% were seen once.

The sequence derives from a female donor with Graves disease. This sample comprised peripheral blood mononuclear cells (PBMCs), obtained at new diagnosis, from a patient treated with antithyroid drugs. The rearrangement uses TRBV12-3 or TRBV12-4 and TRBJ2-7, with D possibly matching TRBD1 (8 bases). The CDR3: CASSKQGEGAEQYF. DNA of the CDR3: TGTGCCAGCAGTAAACAGGGGGAGGGGGCGGAGCAGTACTTC.